This paragraph reports one TCR beta chain. Sorting used thawed, overnight-rested PBMC stained with anti-CD3, a viability dye and GMM-loaded CD1B tetramer. The lipid loaded on the CD1B tetramers was C32 glucose monomycolate from Rhodococcus equi. These data are taken from a study of T cells in tuberculosis. Study information: Sequenced TCRs come from CD1B-GMM tetramer-binding T cells.

The CDR3 has 14 amino acids. Germline V CDR1 and CDR2: SGHTA, FQGNSA. Trimming left V 5 bases short and J 3 bases short, with 10 bases between. Sequencing of TCR-alpha and TCR-beta chains was unpaired. Some clones are missing from TCRdb's copy, which holds only in-frame ones; the method was immunoSEQ multiplex PCR. This table holds around 60,000 clones, under 90% found once. The chain recombines TRBV7-2 with TRBJ2-2; possible D gene TRBD2, 5 bases. Material for sequencing was CD1b-GMM tetramer-negative cells sorted from PBMCs. This receptor was taken from an adult woman with latent tuberculosis. The CDR3 region is CASSRTGHTGELFF. The DNA for the CDR3 is TGTGCCAGCAGCCGGACTGGTCACACCGGGGAGCTGTTTTTT. The entire variable domain, with the rest obtained from reference TRBV7-2 and TRBJ2-2, is as follows: GAGVSQSPSNKVTEKGKDVELRCDPISGHTALYWYRQSLGQGLEFLIYFQGNSAPDKSGLPSDRFSAERTGGSVSTLTIQRTQQEDSAVYLCASSRTGHTGELFFGEGSRLTVL.